The 19 T cell receptor beta chains presented below share a single source sample, sequenced in a study of PD-L1 blockade in urothelial cancer. Sequencing used immunoSEQ multiplex PCR; TCRdb keeps in-frame clones, though not all of them. This table has 75,000 to 95,000 clones, roughly 90% appearing once. Material: PBMCs, obtained around atezolizumab (anti-PD-L1) treatment. The receptors shown here come from a man between 60 and 75 years old with urothelial cancer.

V and J are TRBV7-9 and TRBJ1-4; possible D gene TRBD1, 6 bases. CDR1 and CDR2 from the germline V gene are SEHNR and FQNEAQ (reference sequence). The CDR3 loop spans 14 amino acids. V lost 3 bases to trimming and J lost 8 bases, with 13 bases between them. The CDR3 DNA follows: TGTGCCAGCAGCTTGCAGGGGACGGGGGAAAAACTGTTTTTT. It encodes CASSLQGTGEKLFF.

The chain couples TRBV18 to TRBJ2-2, with 8 bases lining up with TRBD2. Germline assignment: CDR1 KGHSH and CDR2 LQKENI. V trimming: 3 bases; J trimming: 0 bases; junction bases outside the gene matches: 6. The CDR3 is 17 residues long. CDR3 in DNA: TGTGCCAGCTCACCGTCTAGGGGACTAGCGAACACCGGGGAGCTGTTTTTT. Its translation is CASSPSRGLANTGELFF.

V usage is TRBV5-1 and J usage is TRBJ1-1, with 7 bases aligning to TRBD1. CDR1 and CDR2 from the germline V gene are SGHRS and YFSETQ. CDR3 length: 11 residues. V shed 3 bases, J shed 11 bases, and the junction held 4 bases outside the gene matches. CDR3 in DNA: TGCGCCAGCAGCTCGGACAGGATGGCTTTCTTT. Translation: CASSSDRMAFF.

With regard to this clone: Distinct nucleotide sequences in the sample also encode this CDR3. The genes are TRBV29-1 and TRBJ2-5, with a possible D match to TRBD1 (5 bases). Germline V lookup: CDR1 SQVTM, CDR2 ANQGSEA. V shed 4 bases and J shed 1 base, with 10 bases lying between them. The CDR3 runs 13 residues. As DNA, the CDR3 is TGCAGCGTTGGGGGCGGCAGCCAAGAGACCCAGTACTTC. This encodes CSVGGGSQETQYF.

The chain is built from TRBV28 and TRBJ1-3; maybe TRBD1 (6 bases). The germline V gene encodes CDR1 MDHEN and CDR2 SYDVKM. The CDR3 loop spans 15 amino acids. The germline V and J ends were trimmed by 6 bases and 2 bases, with 14 bases remaining between them. The chain's CDR3 is CASSLGGAPGNTIYF. CDR3 sequence (DNA): TGTGCCAGCAGCCTTGGGGGGGCCCCTGGAAACACCATATATTTT.

The chain combines TRBV7-2 with TRBJ2-3; 7 positions match TRBD2. With V trimmed by 0 bases and J by 4 bases, 1 base remained unmatched. Germline V gene sequence: CDR1 SGHTA, CDR2 FQGNSA. The CDR3 contains 14 residues. The CDR3 nucleotides read TGTGCCAGCAGCTTAGCGGGGGGGGCAGATACGCAGTATTTT. Translation gives CASSLAGGADTQYF.

The V call is TRBV2, the J call TRBJ2-2; D is ambiguous. From germline, CDR1 is SNHLY and CDR2 FYNNEI. CDR3 length: 13 amino acids. The CDR3, as DNA: TGTGCTACCGACATACCGAACACCGGGGAGCTGTTTTTT. Translation gives CATDIPNTGELFF.

The rearrangement joins TRBV5-1 to TRBJ2-1; the match to TRBD2 covers 8 bases. After removal of 0 bases from V and 8 bases from J, the junction contained 13 bases not matched to a gene. CDR3 length equals 17 residues. Germline V gene lookup returns CDR1 SGHRS and CDR2 YFSETQ. CDR3 sequence: CASSLEVRGSGNDEQFF. CDR3 nucleotides: TGCGCCAGCAGCTTGGAGGTTCGGGGTAGCGGGAACGATGAGCAGTTCTTC.

This sequence joins TRBV7-9 and TRBJ2-2; maybe TRBD1 (5 bases). CDR1 is SEHNR, CDR2 FQNEAQ, per germline (reference sequence). The CDR3 has 13 amino acids. V lost 1 base and J 7 bases, leaving 7 bases between the germline ends. The CDR3 coding sequence is TGTGCCAGCAGCTTAGTGCAGGGCGGGGAGCTGTTTTTT. Amino acids: CASSLVQGGELFF.

This sequence joins TRBV29-1 and TRBJ2-1; D is unclear. The CDR3 length is 13 residues. The V and J ends lost 4 bases and 10 bases respectively, with 17 bases between them. The germline V gene encodes CDR1 SQVTM and CDR2 ANQGSEA. The CDR3 spells CSVGLVYVREQFF. DNA of the CDR3: TGCAGCGTTGGGTTAGTTTACGTTCGGGAGCAGTTCTTC.

This clone was observed once. This rearrangement joins TRBV5-6 to TRBJ2-7; the D is unclear. The CDR3 sequence is 13 residues long. V was trimmed by 2 bases and J by 4 bases, leaving 10 bases between them. Germline assignment: CDR1 SGHDT and CDR2 YYEEEE. The CDR3 coding sequence is TGTGCCAGCAGCTTAGCGACCTTATACGAGCAGTACTTC. This encodes CASSLATLYEQYF.

The V call is TRBV7-2, the J call TRBJ2-3; the match to TRBD2 covers 13 bases. Germline V gene lookup returns CDR1 SGHTA and CDR2 FQGNSA. Losses at the gene ends were 4 bases for V and 4 bases for J; bases not matched to a gene: 5. This CDR3 comprises 16 residues. The CDR3 DNA reads TGTGCCAGCAGCTATGGACTAGCGGGAGCCCCAGATACGCAGTATTTT. Translation: CASSYGLAGAPDTQYF.

V and J are TRBV15 and TRBJ1-1; 11 positions match TRBD1. V gave up 5 bases and J gave up 4 bases; unmatched junction bases: 15. The CDR3 totals 18 residues. Germline-derived CDR1 and CDR2 are LNHNV and YYDKDF (reference sequence). The chain's CDR3 is CATSGSAYRTGGVTEAFF. The CDR3 DNA reads as TGTGCCACCAGCGGGTCCGCTTATCGGACAGGGGGCGTCACTGAAGCTTTCTTT.

The chain has TRBV5-1 and TRBJ2-7; 11 bases are shared with TRBD2. CDR3 size: 14 residues. V gave up 7 bases and J gave up 2 bases; unmatched junction bases: 5. Germline lookup yields CDR1 SGHRS and CDR2 YFSETQ. The CDR3 protein is CASSLAGGPYEQYF. The CDR3 region has the DNA TGCGCCAGCTCTCTAGCGGGAGGTCCCTACGAGCAGTACTTC.

The chain employs TRBV5-6 and TRBJ1-2, with TRBD1 as a possible D gene (5 bases). The germline CDR1 and CDR2 sequences are SGHDT and YYEEEE. This CDR3 has 16 amino acids. Trimming took off 4 bases at V and 0 bases at J, with 16 bases between the two ends. The CDR3 loop reads CASSPTRDSTNYGYTF. The CDR3 bases are TGTGCCAGCAGCCCCACGAGAGACAGCACTAACTATGGCTACACCTTC. Using reference TRBV5-6 and TRBJ1-2 for the parts outside the CDR3, the full variable domain is DAGVTQSPTHLIKTRGQQVTLRCSPKSGHDTVSWYQQALGQGPQFIFQYYEEEERQRGNFPDRFSGHQFPNYSSELNVNALLLGDSALYLCASSPTRDSTNYGYTFGSGTRLTVV.

This chain uses TRBV29-1 with TRBJ2-1; 7 positions match TRBD2. Germline CDR1 SQVTM, CDR2 ANQGSEA. CDR3 length: 14 residues. The junction had 2 bases not matched to a gene; V was cut back by 3 bases and J by 0 bases. CDR3 amino acids: CSVDASGSYNEQFF. The CDR3 DNA sequence: TGCAGCGTTGATGCTAGCGGCTCCTACAATGAGCAGTTCTTC.

The chain links TRBV6-1 to TRBJ2-2, with a tentative D call TRBD1 (6 bases). The CDR3 length is 15 residues. The ends were cut back, 6 bases at V and 3 bases at J, with 14 bases in the middle. Looked up from germline, CDR1 is MNHNS and CDR2 is SASEGT. In DNA form, the CDR3 reads TGTGCCAGCAGCTTCACAGAGGGGGACACCGGGGAGCTGTTTTTT. Translating gives CASSFTEGDTGELFF.

The chain combines TRBV4-2 with TRBJ2-7; TRBD2 matches 8 bases. The CDR3 totals 15 residues. V shed 3 bases and J 3 bases; nucleotides not matched to a gene: 7. Germline V lookup: CDR1 LGHNA, CDR2 YNFKEQ. The DNA of the CDR3 is TGTGCCAGCAGCCAGCCGGGACTAGAACACTACGAGCAGTACTTC. This sequence encodes CASSQPGLEHYEQYF.

The chain employs TRBV29-1 and TRBJ1-1; TRBD1 agrees at 8 bases. This CDR3 comprises 14 residues. Germline CDR1 is SQVTM and CDR2 is ANQGSEA. V shed 6 bases and J 1 base; nucleotides not matched to a gene: 7. CDR3 nucleotides: TGCAGCGTCCAAGAGCAGGGGGCGAACACTGAAGCTTTCTTT. Its translation: CSVQEQGANTEAFF. Based on the CDR3 plus reference TRBV29-1 and TRBJ1-1, the full variable domain is SAVISQKPSRDICQRGTSLTIQCQVDSQVTMMFWYRQQPGQSLTLIATANQGSEATYESGFVIDKFPISRPNLTFSTLTVSNMSPEDSSIYLCSVQEQGANTEAFFGQGTRLTVV.